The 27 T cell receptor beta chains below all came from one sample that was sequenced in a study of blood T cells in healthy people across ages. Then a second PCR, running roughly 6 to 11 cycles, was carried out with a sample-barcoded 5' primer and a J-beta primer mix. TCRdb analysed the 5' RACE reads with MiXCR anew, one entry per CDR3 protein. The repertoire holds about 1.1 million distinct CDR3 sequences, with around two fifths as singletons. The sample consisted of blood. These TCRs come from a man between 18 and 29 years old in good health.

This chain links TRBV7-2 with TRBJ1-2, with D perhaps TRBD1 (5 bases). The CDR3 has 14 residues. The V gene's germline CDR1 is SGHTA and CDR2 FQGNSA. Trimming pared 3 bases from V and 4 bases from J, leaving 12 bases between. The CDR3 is CASSLGPAIYGYTF. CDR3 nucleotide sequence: TGTGCCAGCAGCTTGGGACCGGCGATCTATGGCTACACCTTC.

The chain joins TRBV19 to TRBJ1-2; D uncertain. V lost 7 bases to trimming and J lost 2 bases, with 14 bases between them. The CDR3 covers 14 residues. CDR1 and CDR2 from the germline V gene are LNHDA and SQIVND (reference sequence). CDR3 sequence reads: CASNPAARNYGYTF. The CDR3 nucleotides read TGTGCCAGTAACCCGGCGGCCAGGAACTATGGCTACACCTTC.

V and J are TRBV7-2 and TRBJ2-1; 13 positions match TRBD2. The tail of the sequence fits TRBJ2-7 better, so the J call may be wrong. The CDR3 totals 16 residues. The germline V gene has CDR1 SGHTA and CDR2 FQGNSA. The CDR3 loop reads CASSLAPGTSGTEQYF. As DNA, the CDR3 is TGTGCCAGCAGCTTAGCCCCCGGGACTAGCGGGACCGAGCAGTACTTC.

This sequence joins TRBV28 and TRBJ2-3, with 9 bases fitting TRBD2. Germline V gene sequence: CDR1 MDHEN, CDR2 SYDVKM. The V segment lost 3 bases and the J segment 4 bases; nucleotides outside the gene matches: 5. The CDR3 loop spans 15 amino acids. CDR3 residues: CASSFRGGAADTQYF. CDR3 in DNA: TGTGCCAGCAGTTTCCGCGGGGGGGCCGCAGATACGCAGTATTTT. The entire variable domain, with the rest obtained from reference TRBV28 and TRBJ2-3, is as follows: DVKVTQSSRYLVKRTGEKVFLECVQDMDHENMFWYRQDPGLGLRLIYFSYDVKMKEKGDIPEGYSVSREKKERFSLILESASTNQTSMYLCASSFRGGAADTQYFGPGTRLTVL.

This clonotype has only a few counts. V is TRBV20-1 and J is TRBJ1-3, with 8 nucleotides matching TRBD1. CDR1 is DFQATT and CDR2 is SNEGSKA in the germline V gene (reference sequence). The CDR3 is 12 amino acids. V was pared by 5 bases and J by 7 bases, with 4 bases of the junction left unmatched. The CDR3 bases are TGCAGTGCTGGACAGGGCGGGAACACCATATATTTT. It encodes CSAGQGGNTIYF.

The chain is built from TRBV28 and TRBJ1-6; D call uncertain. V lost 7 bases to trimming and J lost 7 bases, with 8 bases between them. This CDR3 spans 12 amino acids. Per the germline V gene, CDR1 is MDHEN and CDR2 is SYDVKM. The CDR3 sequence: CASKGSNSPLHF. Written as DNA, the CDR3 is TGTGCCAGCAAGGGATCCAATTCACCCCTCCACTTT.

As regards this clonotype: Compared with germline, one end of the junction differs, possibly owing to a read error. The CDR3 coding sequence is TGCAGTGCTTTACAGGGTTTTCCCAAAAACATTCGGTACTTC. It translates to CSALQGFPKNIRYF. The rearrangement joins TRBV20-1 to TRBJ2-4; tentatively, D is TRBD1 (6 bases). CDR3 length: 14 amino acids. The germline V gene encodes CDR1 DFQATT and CDR2 SNEGSKA (reference sequence).

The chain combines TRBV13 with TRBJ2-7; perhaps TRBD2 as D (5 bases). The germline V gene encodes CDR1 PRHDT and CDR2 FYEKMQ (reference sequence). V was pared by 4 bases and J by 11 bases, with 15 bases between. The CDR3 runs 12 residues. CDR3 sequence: CASSSRTGKEYF. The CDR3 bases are TGTGCCAGCAGCTCCAGGACCGGGAAGGAGTACTTC.

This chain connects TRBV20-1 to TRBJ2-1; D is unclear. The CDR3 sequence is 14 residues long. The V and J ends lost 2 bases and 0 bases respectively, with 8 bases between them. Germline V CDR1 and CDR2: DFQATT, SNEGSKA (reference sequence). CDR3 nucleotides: TGCAGTGCTAGAACCAAAAGCTCCTACAATGAGCAGTTCTTC. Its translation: CSARTKSSYNEQFF.

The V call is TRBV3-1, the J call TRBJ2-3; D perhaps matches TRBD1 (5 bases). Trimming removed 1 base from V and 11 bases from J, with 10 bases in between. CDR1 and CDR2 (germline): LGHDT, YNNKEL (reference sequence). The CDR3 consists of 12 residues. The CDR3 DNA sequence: TGTGCCAGCAGCCAAGTATCAGGGCTGCAGTATTTT. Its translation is CASSQVSGLQYF.

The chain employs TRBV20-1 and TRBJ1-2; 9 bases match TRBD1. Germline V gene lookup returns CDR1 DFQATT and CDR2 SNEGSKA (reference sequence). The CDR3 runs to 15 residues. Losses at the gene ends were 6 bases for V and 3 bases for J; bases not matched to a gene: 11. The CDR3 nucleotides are TGCAGTGCAAAACCACCGGGACAGGGTGACTATGGCTACACCTTC. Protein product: CSAKPPGQGDYGYTF.

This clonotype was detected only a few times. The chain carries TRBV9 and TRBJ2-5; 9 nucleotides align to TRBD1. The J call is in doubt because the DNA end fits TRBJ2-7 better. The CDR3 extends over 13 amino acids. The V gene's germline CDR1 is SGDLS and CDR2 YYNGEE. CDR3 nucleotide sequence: TGTGCCAGCAGCGGGGGACAGGGAGGCGAGCAGTACTTC. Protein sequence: CASSGGQGGEQYF.

DNA of the CDR3: TGCGCCAGCAGCTTGGTACCTTTTCGGGGATCTGAGGCTGAAGCTTTCTTT. Translation: CASSLVPFRGSEAEAFF. This chain links TRBV5-1 with TRBJ1-1; D remains ambiguous. The germline CDR1 and CDR2 sequences are SGHRS and YFSETQ. V gave up 0 bases and J gave up 6 bases, with 21 bases separating them. The CDR3 is 17 amino acids.

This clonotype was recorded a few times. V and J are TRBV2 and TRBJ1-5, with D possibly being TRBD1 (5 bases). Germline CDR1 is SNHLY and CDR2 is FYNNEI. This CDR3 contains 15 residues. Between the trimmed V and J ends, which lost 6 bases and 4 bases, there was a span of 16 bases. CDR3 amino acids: CASSTDTLANQPQHF. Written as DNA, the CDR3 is TGTGCCAGCAGCACGGACACTCTAGCAAATCAGCCCCAGCATTTT.

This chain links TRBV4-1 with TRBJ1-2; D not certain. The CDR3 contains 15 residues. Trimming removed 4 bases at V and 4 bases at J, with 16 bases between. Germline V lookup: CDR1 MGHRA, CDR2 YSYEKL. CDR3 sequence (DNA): TGCGCCAGCAGCCCAATCGGCAGGAGAGGCTATGGCTACACCTTC. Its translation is CASSPIGRRGYGYTF.

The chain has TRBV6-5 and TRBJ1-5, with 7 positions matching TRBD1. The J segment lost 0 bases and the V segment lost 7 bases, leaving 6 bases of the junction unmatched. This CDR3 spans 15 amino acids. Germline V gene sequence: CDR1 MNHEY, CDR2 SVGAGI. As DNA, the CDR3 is TGTGCCAGCACCCAAAGACAGGGTAGCAATCAGCCCCAGCATTTT. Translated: CASTQRQGSNQPQHF.

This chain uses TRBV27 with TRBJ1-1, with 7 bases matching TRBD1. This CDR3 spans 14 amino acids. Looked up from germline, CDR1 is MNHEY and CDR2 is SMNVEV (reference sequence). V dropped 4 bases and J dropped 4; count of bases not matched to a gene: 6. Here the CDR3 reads CASSSKGGGTEAFF. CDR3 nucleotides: TGTGCCAGCAGTTCCAAAGGGGGCGGCACTGAAGCTTTCTTT.

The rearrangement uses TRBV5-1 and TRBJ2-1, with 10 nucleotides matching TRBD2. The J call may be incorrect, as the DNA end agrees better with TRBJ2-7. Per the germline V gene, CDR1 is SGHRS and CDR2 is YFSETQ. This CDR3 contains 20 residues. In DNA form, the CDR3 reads TGCGCCAGCAGCTTAAACTTAGCGGGGGGCACTAGCAGCTCCTACAATGAGCAGTACTTC. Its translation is CASSLNLAGGTSSSYNEQYF.

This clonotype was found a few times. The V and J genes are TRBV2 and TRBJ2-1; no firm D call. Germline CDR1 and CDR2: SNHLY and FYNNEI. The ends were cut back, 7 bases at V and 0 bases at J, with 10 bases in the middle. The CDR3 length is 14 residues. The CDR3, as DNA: TGTGCCAGCAAGAAGGAAAGCTCCTACAATGAGCAGTTCTTC. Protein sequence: CASKKESSYNEQFF. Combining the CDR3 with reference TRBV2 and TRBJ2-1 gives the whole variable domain EPEVTQTPSHQVTQMGQEVILRCVPISNHLYFYWYRQILGQKVEFLVSFYNNEISEKSEIFDDQFSVERPDGSNFTLKIRSTKLEDSAMYFCASKKESSYNEQFFGPGTRLTVL.

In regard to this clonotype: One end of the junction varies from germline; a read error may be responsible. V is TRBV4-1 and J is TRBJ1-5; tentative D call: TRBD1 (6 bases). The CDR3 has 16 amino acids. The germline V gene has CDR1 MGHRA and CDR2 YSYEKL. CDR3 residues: CASSQDHSGGKQPQHF. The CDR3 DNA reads TGCGCCAGCAGCCAAGATCACTCCGGGGGCAAGCAGCCCCAGCATTTT.

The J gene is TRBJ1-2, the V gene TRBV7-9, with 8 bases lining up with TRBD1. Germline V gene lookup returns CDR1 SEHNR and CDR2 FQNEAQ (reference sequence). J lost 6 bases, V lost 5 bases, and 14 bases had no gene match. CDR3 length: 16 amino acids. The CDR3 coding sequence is TGTGCCAGCAGCCCCCAGGACAGGGTGAAATCGGATGGCTACACCTTC. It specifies CASSPQDRVKSDGYTF.

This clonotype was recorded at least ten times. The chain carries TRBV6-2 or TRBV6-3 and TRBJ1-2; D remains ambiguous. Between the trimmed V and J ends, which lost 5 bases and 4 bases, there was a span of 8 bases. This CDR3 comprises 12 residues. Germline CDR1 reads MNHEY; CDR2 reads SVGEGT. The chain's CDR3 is CASSAGIYGYTF. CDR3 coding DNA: TGTGCCAGCAGTGCCGGGATCTATGGCTACACCTTC.

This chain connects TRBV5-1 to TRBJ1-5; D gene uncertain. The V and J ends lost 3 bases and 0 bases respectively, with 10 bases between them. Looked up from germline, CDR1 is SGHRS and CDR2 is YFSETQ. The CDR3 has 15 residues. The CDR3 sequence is CASSWGGDSNQPQHF. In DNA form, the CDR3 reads TGCGCCAGCAGCTGGGGAGGTGATAGCAATCAGCCCCAGCATTTT. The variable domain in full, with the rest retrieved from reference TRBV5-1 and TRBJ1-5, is KAGVTQTPRYLIKTRGQQVTLSCSPISGHRSVSWYQQTPGQGLQFLFEYFSETQRNKGNFPGRFSGRQFSNSRSEMNVSTLELGDSALYLCASSWGGDSNQPQHFGDGTRLSIL.

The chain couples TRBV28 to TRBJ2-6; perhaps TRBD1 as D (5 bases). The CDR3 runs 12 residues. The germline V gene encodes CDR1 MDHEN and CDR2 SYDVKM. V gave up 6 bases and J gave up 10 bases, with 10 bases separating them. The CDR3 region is CASRRGQNVLTF. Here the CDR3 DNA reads TGTGCCAGCAGACGCGGACAAAACGTCCTGACTTTC.

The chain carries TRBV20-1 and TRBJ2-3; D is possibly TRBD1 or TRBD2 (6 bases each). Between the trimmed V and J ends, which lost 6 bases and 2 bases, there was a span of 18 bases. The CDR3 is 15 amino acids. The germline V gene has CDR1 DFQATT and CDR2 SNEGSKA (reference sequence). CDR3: CSAKRGGKDTDTQYF. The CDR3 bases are TGCAGTGCCAAAAGAGGGGGGAAGGACACAGATACGCAGTATTTT.

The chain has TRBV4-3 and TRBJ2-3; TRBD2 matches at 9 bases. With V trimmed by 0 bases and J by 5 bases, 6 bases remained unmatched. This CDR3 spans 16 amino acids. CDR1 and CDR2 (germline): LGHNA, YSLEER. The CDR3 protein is CASSQDARGGQDTQYF. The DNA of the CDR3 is TGCGCCAGCAGCCAAGATGCGCGGGGGGGCCAAGATACGCAGTATTTT.

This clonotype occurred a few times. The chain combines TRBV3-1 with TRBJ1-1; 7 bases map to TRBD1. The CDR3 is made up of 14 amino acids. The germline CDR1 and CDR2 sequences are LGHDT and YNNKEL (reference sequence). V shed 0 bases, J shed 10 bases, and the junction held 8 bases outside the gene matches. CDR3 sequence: CASSQDLQGNRAFF. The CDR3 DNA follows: TGTGCCAGCAGCCAAGACTTACAGGGGAATCGAGCTTTCTTT.